Below, 4 T cell receptor beta chains from the same sample are listed, as sequenced in a study of OX40 agonist ivuxolimab in advanced cancers. The protocol was immunoSEQ multiplex PCR, while the TCRdb copy is restricted to in-frame clones and leaves out a portion. The sample has around 38,000 clones; 92% are singletons. The source was CD4+ or CD8+ T cells sorted from blood, collected in a trial of the OX40 agonist ivuxolimab. All receptors derive from an adult with an advanced solid tumor such as melanoma, head and neck, liver or kidney cancer.

The chain joins TRBV5-6 to TRBJ1-1; no reliable D call. The CDR3 extends over 11 amino acids. With 2 bases removed from V and 7 bases from J, the gap between germline ends came to 6 bases. The V gene's germline CDR1 is SGHDT and CDR2 YYEEEE. The CDR3 coding sequence is TGTGCCAGCAGCTTCGGTGGTGAAGCTTTCTTT. Translating it yields CASSFGGEAFF.

This rearrangement joins TRBV2 to TRBJ2-3; D possibly corresponds to TRBD2 (5 bases). The length of the CDR3 is 14 residues. The germline V gene has CDR1 SNHLY and CDR2 FYNNEI. V dropped 7 bases and J dropped 1 base, with 12 bases sitting between them. The CDR3 coding sequence is TGTGCCAGCAATTCGGGAAGACGCACAGATACGCAGTATTTT. Its protein is CASNSGRRTDTQYF.

The V call is TRBV13, the J call TRBJ2-3; 7 nucleotides agree with TRBD2. CDR1 is PRHDT, CDR2 FYEKMQ, per germline (reference sequence). J was trimmed by 5 bases and V by 5 bases; bases with no gene match: 16. The CDR3 contains 17 residues. In DNA, the CDR3 is TGTGCCAGCAGCCGGAAGGCTAGCGGCCCCCAGCGAGATACGCAGTATTTT. Residues: CASSRKASGPQRDTQYF.

The chain has TRBV4-3 and TRBJ2-3; no definite D call. V lost 0 bases to trimming and J lost 5 bases, with 6 bases between them. This CDR3 region has 13 residues. From germline, CDR1 is LGHNA and CDR2 YSLEER. Here the CDR3 DNA reads TGCGCCAGCAGCCAAGATGAGCGAGATACGCAGTATTTT. It encodes CASSQDERDTQYF.